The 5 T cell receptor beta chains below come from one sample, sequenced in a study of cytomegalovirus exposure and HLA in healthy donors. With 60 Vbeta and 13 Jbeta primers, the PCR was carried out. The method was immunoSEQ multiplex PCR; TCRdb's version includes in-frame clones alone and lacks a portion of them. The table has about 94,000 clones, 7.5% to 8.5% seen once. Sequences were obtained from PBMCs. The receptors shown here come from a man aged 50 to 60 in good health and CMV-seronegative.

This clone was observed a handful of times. CDR3 region: CASSETVRGSEQFF. The CDR3 nucleotides are TGCGCCAGCAGTGAAACTGTGCGGGGGAGTGAGCAGTTCTTC. V usage is TRBV10-2 and J usage is TRBJ2-1; 7 nucleotides agree with TRBD2. CDR3 length equals 14 residues. From germline, CDR1 is WSHSY and CDR2 SAAADI. J was trimmed by 9 bases and V by 3 bases; bases with no gene match: 8.

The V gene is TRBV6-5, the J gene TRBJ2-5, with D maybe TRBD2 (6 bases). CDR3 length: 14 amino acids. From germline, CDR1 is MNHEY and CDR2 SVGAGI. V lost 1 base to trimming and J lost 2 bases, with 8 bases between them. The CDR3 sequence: CASSYFGSQETQYF. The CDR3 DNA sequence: TGTGCCAGCAGTTACTTCGGGAGTCAAGAGACCCAGTACTTC.

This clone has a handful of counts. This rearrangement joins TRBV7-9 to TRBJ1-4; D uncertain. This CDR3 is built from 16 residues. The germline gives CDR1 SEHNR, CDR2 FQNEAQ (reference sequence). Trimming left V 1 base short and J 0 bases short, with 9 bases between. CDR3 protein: CASSLGESATNEKLFF. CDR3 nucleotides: TGTGCCAGCAGCTTAGGCGAGTCCGCAACTAATGAAAAACTGTTTTTT.

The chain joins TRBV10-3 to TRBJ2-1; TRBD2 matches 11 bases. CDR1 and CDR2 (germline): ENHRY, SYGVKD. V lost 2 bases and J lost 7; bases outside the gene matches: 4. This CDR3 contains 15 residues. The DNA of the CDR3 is TGTGCCATCAGTGAGGGGTTAGCGGGAGGGAATGAGCAGTTCTTC. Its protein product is CAISEGLAGGNEQFF.

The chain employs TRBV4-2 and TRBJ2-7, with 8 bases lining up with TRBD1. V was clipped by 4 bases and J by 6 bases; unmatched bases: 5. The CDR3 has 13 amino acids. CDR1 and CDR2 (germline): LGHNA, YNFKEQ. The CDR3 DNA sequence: TGTGCCAGCAGCCTAGACGACAGGGGCGAGCAGTACTTC. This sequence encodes CASSLDDRGEQYF.